The T cell receptor beta chain under discussion was sequenced for a study of radiation and T cells in renal cell carcinoma. Study results and caveats: Baseline intratumoral clonotype presence is unknown without pretreatment biopsies.

The assay was immunoSEQ multiplex PCR, and TCRdb's table has in-frame clones only and misses some. This table holds more than 65,000 clones, 80% to 90% found once. The time point is: blood 2 weeks post-SBRT. The treatment here: 15 Gy SBRT to primary tumor, nephrectomy 4 weeks later. This CDR3 contains 12 residues. Trimming removed 1 base from V and 6 bases from J, with 5 bases in between. The V gene's germline CDR1 is SGHDT and CDR2 YYEEEE. This clone was picked up one time. Antigen specificity is unknown. The chain employs TRBV5-6 and TRBJ2-1; D not certain. Specimen: blood, collected from a patient whose treatment included radiotherapy and nephrectomy. The sequence came from a woman aged 50 to 60 with renal cell carcinoma. DNA of the CDR3: TGTGCCAGCAGCTTGACACCCAATGAGCAGTTCTTC. Translating gives CASSLTPNEQFF. The whole variable domain, remainder taken from reference TRBV5-6 and TRBJ2-1, is DAGVTQSPTHLIKTRGQQVTLRCSPKSGHDTVSWYQQALGQGPQFIFQYYEEEERQRGNFPDRFSGHQFPNYSSELNVNALLLGDSALYLCASSLTPNEQFFGPGTRLTVL.